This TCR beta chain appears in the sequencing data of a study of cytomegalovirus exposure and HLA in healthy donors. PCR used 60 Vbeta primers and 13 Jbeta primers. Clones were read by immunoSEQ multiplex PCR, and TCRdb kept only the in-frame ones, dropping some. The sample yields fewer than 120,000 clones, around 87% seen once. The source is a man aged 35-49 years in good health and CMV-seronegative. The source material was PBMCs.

The chain's CDR3 is CASTQGQEGPLHF. The CDR3 DNA reads as TGTGCCAGCACCCAAGGACAGGAGGGCCCCCTCCACTTT. The chain has TRBV28 and TRBJ1-6; 7 nucleotides align to TRBD1. J gave up 13 bases and V 7 bases, and 10 bases lay outside the gene matches. This CDR3 region has 13 residues. Germline assignment: CDR1 MDHEN and CDR2 SYDVKM.